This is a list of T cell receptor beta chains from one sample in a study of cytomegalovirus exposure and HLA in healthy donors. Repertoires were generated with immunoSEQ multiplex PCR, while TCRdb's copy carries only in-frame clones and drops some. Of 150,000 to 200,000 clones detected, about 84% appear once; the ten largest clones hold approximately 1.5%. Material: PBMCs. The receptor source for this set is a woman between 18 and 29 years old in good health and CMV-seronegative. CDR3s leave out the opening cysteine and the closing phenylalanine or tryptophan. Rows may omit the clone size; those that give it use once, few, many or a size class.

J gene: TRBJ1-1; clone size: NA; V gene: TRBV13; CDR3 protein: ASSTGDRGFAEAF
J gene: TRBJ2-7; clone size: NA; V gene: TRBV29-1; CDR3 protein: SVLSGPSSYEQY
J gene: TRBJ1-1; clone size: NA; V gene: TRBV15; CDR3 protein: ATSRVTGSAF
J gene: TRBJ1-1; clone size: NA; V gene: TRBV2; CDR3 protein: ASSEYGGSEAF
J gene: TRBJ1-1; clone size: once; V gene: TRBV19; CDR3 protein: ASSTGTVLGTEAF
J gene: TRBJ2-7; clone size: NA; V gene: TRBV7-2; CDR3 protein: ASTPSGTSYEQY
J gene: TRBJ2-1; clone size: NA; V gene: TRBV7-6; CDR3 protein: ASSLIQRGNNEQF
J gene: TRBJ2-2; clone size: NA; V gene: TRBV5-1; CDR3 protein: ASSERLGREAGELF
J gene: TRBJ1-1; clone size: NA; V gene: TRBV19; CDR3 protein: ASGEQAEAF
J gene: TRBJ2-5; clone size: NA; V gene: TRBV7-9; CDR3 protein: ASSLAPRVETQY
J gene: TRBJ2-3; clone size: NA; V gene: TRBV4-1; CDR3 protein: ASSQLEPGTDTQY
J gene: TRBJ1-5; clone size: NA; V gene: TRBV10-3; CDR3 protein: AISEGQTSNLWPQH
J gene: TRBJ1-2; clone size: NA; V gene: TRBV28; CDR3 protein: ASGDRGPA
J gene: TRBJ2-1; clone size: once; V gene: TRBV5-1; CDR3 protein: ASSLLDRQGVWNEQF
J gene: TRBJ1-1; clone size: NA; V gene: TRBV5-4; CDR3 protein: ASSWREGWNTEAF
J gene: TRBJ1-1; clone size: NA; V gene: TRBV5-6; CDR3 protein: ASSLNRGSRRYSEAF
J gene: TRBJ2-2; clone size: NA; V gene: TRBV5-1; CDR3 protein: ASIGTGELF
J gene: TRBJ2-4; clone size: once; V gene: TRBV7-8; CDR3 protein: ASSLLGGGRDIQY
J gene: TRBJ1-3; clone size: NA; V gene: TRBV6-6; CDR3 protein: ASSYRVSSGNTIY
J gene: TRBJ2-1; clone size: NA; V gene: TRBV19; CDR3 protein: ASSIVSPAGYNEQF
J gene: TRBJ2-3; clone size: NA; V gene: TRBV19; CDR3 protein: ASSTDRVMSDTQY
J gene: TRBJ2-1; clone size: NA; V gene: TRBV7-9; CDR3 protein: ASSWWGESAYNEQF
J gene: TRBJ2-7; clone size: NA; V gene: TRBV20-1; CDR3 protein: SASSVREQY
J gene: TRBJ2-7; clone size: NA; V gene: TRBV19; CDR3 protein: ASSSGLVVYEQY
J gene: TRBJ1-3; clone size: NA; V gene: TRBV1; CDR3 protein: TSSELPDRARGNTIY
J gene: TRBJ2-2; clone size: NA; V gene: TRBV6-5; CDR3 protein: ASTRVATGELF
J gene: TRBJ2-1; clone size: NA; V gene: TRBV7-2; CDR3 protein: ASSFGQAAEQF
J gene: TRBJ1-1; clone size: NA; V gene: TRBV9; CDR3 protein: ASSGTTHPAEAF
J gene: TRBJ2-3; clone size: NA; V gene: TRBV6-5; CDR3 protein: ASSYEGGKSTDTQY
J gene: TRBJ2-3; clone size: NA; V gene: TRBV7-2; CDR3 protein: ASSLARLRGPDTQY
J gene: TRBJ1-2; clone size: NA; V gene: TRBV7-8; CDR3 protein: ASSSGQRNYGYT
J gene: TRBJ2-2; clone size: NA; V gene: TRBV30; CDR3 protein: AWSWGGALTGELF
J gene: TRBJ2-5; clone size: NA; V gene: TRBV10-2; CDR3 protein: ASIGTLLSTQY
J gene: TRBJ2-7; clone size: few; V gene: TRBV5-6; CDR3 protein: ASSLVWGDGYEQY
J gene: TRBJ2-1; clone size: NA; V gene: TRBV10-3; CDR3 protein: AIQWTSGGNYNEQF
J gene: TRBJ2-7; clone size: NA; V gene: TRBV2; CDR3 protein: ASLRPSGRIEQY
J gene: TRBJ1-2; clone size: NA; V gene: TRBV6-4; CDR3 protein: ASGGRGNYGYT
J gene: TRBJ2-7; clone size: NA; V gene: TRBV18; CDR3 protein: ASSPATYEQY
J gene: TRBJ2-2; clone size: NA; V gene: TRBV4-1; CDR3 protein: ASTPVGADTGELF
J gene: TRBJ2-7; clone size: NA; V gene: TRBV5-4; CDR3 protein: ASSLGSGGPYEQY
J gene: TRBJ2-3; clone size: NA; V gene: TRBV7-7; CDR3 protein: ASSLGSGRQFMDTQY
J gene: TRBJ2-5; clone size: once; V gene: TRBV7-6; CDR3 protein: ASSLHQETQY